Below are 12 T cell receptor beta chains sequenced from a single sample in a study of neoadjuvant anti-PD-1 for oral cavity cancer. The sample's time point: after neoadjuvant nivolumab, at surgical resection. This table comes from immunoSEQ multiplex PCR, and its TCRdb copy is limited to in-frame clones, with some not included. Here the sample spans 6,000 or so clones, around 51% being singletons. The sequencing here drew on tumor tissue, taken after nivolumab (anti-PD-1) treatment. The receptors were sampled from a person aged 40 to 85 with oral cavity squamous cell carcinoma.

The V and J genes are TRBV7-3 and TRBJ1-5; 7 nucleotides line up with TRBD1. After removal of 3 bases from V and 4 bases from J, the junction contained 0 bases not matched to a gene. This CDR3 is built from 13 residues. The germline CDR1 and CDR2 sequences are SGHTA and FQGTGA. The CDR3 DNA sequence: TGTGCCAGCAGCTTGACAGGGAATCAGCCCCAGCATTTT. Its translation: CASSLTGNQPQHF.

This sequence joins TRBV7-3 and TRBJ2-1; 8 nucleotides agree with TRBD2. This CDR3 has 14 residues. V was pared by 2 bases and J by 6 bases, with 3 bases of the junction left unmatched. Germline V gene data show CDR1 as SGHTA and CDR2 as FQGTGA. The CDR3: CASSLAGGSNEQFF. CDR3 coding DNA: TGTGCCAGCAGCTTAGCGGGAGGATCCAATGAGCAGTTCTTC.

This chain joins TRBV7-9 and TRBJ1-1, with 12 bases lining up with TRBD1. Germline V lookup: CDR1 SEHNR, CDR2 FQNEAQ (reference sequence). The length of the CDR3 is 15 residues. V gave up 4 bases and J gave up 1 base; unmatched junction bases: 1. The CDR3 nucleotides are TGTGCCAGCAGCTCGGGACAGGGGGCGAACACTGAAGCTTTCTTT. Translated, it gives CASSSGQGANTEAFF.

The gene calls are TRBV28 and TRBJ1-1; a weak D match, TRBD1 (5 bases). The V and J ends lost 6 bases and 9 bases respectively, with 11 bases between them. This CDR3 comprises 11 residues. Germline CDR1 MDHEN, CDR2 SYDVKM. The CDR3 DNA reads as TGTGCCAGCAGGGGGCGTCCTAAAGCTTTCTTT. As protein: CASRGRPKAFF.

This rearrangement joins TRBV25-1 to TRBJ2-1; 14 bases are shared with TRBD2. The CDR3 is 14 residues long. V trimming: 6 bases; J trimming: 5 bases; junction bases outside the gene matches: 0. CDR1 MGHDK and CDR2 SYGVNS come from the germline V gene. The CDR3 is CASRTSGGDNEQFF. The CDR3 DNA sequence: TGTGCCAGCAGGACTAGCGGGGGGGACAATGAGCAGTTCTTC.

The V and J genes are TRBV18 and TRBJ2-7; D unresolved. Germline V gene data show CDR1 as KGHSH and CDR2 as LQKENI. This CDR3 spans 11 amino acids. V lost 6 bases to trimming and J lost 5 bases, with 8 bases between them. DNA for the CDR3: TGTGCCAGCTCCCAGCTGGACGAGCAGTACTTC. Its protein is CASSQLDEQYF.

This chain uses TRBV23-1 with TRBJ2-3; weak D call: TRBD2 (6 bases). TRBV23-1 is an open reading frame, and its role is uncertain. Between the trimmed V and J ends, which lost 3 bases and 3 bases, there was a span of 16 bases. There are 16 residues in the CDR3. The CDR3 DNA reads as TGCGCCAGCAGTCATGGGGGGACTCCAAAAACAGATACGCAGTATTTT. Amino acid sequence: CASSHGGTPKTDTQYF.

V and J are TRBV7-8 and TRBJ1-2, with a tentative D call TRBD1 (6 bases). This CDR3 has 17 amino acids. Germline V CDR1 and CDR2: SGHVS, FQNEAQ. V lost 1 base and J lost 1, with 16 bases in between. CDR3 amino acids: CASSLVAGDSFNYGYTF. The CDR3 DNA reads TGTGCCAGCAGCTTAGTGGCAGGGGACTCCTTTAACTATGGCTACACCTTC.

CDR3 nucleotide sequence: TGTGCCAGTACCGGACAGGGAGGATACACCTTC. This codes for CASTGQGGYTF. The rearrangement uses TRBV6-1 and TRBJ1-2; 8 bases match TRBD1. Germline V gene data show CDR1 as MNHNS and CDR2 as SASEGT. The CDR3 spans 11 residues. Unmatched junction bases numbered 8, after V lost 9 bases and J lost 11 bases.

This chain links TRBV28 with TRBJ1-2; 8 bases are shared with TRBD1. The CDR3 has 16 residues. The V gene end was trimmed by 6 bases and the J gene end by 8 bases; junction bases not matched to a gene: 17. CDR1 is MDHEN and CDR2 is SYDVKM in the germline V gene. This CDR3 reads CASSPGTGVQASGYTF. The CDR3 nucleotides are TGTGCCAGCAGCCCCGGGACAGGTGTTCAGGCTTCGGGCTACACCTTC.

The chain uses TRBV2 and TRBJ2-7; D remains ambiguous. The CDR3 is made up of 13 amino acids. Germline CDR1 reads SNHLY; CDR2 reads FYNNEI. Trimming removed 3 bases at V and 0 bases at J, with 6 bases between. The CDR3 DNA follows: TGTGCCAGCAGTGAGGGCAGCTCCTACGAGCAGTACTTC. Amino acids: CASSEGSSYEQYF.

J is TRBJ1-1 and V is TRBV30, with a tentative D call TRBD1 (5 bases). Germline V CDR1 and CDR2: GTSNPN, SVGIG (reference sequence). The CDR3 spans 15 residues. Trimming removed 2 bases from V and 4 bases from J, with 17 bases in between. The CDR3 coding sequence is TGTGCCTGGAGTCGCCCCCGGGGGTACGGCACTGAAGCTTTCTTT. Translated, it gives CAWSRPRGYGTEAFF.